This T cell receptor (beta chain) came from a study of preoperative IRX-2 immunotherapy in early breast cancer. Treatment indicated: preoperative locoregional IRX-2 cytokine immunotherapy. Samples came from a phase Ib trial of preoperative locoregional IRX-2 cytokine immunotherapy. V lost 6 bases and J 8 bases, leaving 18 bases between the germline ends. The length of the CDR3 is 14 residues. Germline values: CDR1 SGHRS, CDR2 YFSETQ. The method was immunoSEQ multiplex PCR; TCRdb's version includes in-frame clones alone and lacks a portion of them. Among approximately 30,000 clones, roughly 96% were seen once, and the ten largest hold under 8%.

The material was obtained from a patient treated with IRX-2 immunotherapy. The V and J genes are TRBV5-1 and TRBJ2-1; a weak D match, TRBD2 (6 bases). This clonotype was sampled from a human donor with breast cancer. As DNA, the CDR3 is TGCGCCAGCACGTCTCAATGGGGGGACGATGAGCAGTTCTTC. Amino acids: CASTSQWGDDEQFF. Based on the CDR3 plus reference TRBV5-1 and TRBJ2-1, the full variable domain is KAGVTQTPRYLIKTRGQQVTLSCSPISGHRSVSWYQQTPGQGLQFLFEYFSETQRNKGNFPGRFSGRQFSNSRSEMNVSTLELGDSALYLCASTSQWGDDEQFFGPGTRLTVL.